These 10 T cell receptor gamma chains originate from one sample sequenced in a study of gamma-delta T cells after stem cell transplantation. TCRdb re-analyzed the RT-PCR reads via CATT. The sample carries around 350 gamma-chain clones, roughly 64% recorded once. Sequencing was carried out using gamma-delta T cells. Receptor source: a human donor. It is not recorded whose cells these are; they may come from a transplant donor.

The chain carries TRGV3 and TRGJ1 or TRGJ2. TCRdb supplies no J gene; here it was assigned by aligning the nucleotide sequence to germline. In germline, CDR1 is VTNTFY, CDR2 YDVSTARD (reference sequence). The CDR3 is 18 residues long. Trimming took 0 bases from V and 1 from J; bases not matched to a gene: 15. CDR3 loop: CATWDRRRHSGNYYKKLF. CDR3 DNA: TGTGCCACCTGGGACAGGCGTCGCCATTCGGGCAATTATTATAAGAAACTCTTT.

This clone was seen a handful of times. V usage is TRGV4 and J usage is TRGJP2. V shed 5 bases and J 0 bases; nucleotides not matched to a gene: 3. The CDR3 length is 14 residues. The germline gives CDR1 EGSTGY, CDR2 YDSYTSSV. CDR3 nucleotide sequence: TGTGCCACCTGGGGATATAGTAGTGATTGGATCAAGACGTTT. This codes for CATWGYSSDWIKTF.

The chain uses TRGV9 and TRGJP1. Because TCRdb records no J gene, it was assigned here through a match of the DNA to germline. After removal of 4 bases from V and 1 base from J, the junction contained 3 bases not matched to a gene. Germline CDR1 is GITISATS and CDR2 is ISYDGTV (reference sequence). CDR3 size: 14 residues. The CDR3 DNA reads TGTGCCTTGTGGGAACGTACCACTGGTTGGTTCAAGATATTT. Translating it yields CALWERTTGWFKIF.

This clone has more than one count but fewer than ten. The junction does not match germline at one end; this may be a read error. V gene TRGV4 combines with J gene TRGJ1 or TRGJ2. The germline CDR1 and CDR2 sequences are EGSTGY and YDSYTSSV. This CDR3 has 11 amino acids. The CDR3 bases are TGTGCCACCTGGGAATATTATAAGAAACTCTTC. Its translation: CATWEYYKKLF.

Details on this clone: A much larger clone lies a single base off, so this may be a read error. This chain uses TRGV4 with TRGJ1 or TRGJ2. Since TCRdb gives no J gene, matching the DNA to germline was used here to assign it. The CDR3 contains 16 residues. Looked up from germline, CDR1 is EGSTGY and CDR2 is YDSYTSSV. DNA for the CDR3: TGTGCCAACTGGGATGGGCGAACCTTCGGGTATTATAAGAAACTCTTT. This gives the protein CANWDGRTFGYYKKLF.

As for this clone: A far more abundant clone sits one base away, making this likely a read error. This chain joins TRGV2 and TRGJP2. TCRdb does not report a J gene; here it was assigned by matching the DNA to germline references. The CDR3 contains 15 residues. The V gene's germline CDR1 is EGSNGY and CDR2 YDSYNSKV. This chain's CDR3 is CAIWDGISSDWIKTF. CDR3 nucleotide sequence: TGTGCCATCTGGGACGGGATAAGTAGTGATTGGATCAAGACGTTT.

A word on this clone: A much larger clonotype is one base distant, so this may be a read error. The sample carries other DNA sequences with the same CDR3. The genes are TRGV8 and TRGJP1. In the absence of a J gene in TCRdb, the DNA was matched to germline to assign it here. CDR3 size: 14 residues. The germline CDR1 and CDR2 sequences are VENAVY and YDSYNSRV. DNA of the CDR3: TGCGCCACCTGGGATATGGCGGGGGGTTGGTTCAAGATATTT. It is translated as CATWDMAGGWFKIF.

Comments on this clone: Additional DNA sequences in this sample encode the identical CDR3. The chain carries TRGV9 and TRGJP. Assignment of the J gene here rests on matching the DNA to germline, because TCRdb gives none. V shed 0 bases and J 9 bases; nucleotides not matched to a gene: 2. Germline CDR1 and CDR2: GITISATS and ISYDGTV (reference sequence). CDR3 length: 15 amino acids. The CDR3 DNA reads as TGTGCCTTGTGGGAGGTGGGGTTGGGCAAAAAAATCAAGGTATTT. Its protein is CALWEVGLGKKIKVF.

Comments on this clone: A far larger clone is one base from this, pointing to a likely read error. The gene calls are TRGV4 and TRGJP1. TCRdb supplies no J gene; here it was assigned by aligning the nucleotide sequence to germline. Per germline, CDR1 EGSTGY and CDR2 YDSYTSSV. This CDR3 contains 19 residues. V was pared by 0 bases and J by 5 bases, with 18 bases of the junction left unmatched. CDR3 residues: CATWDGVEVPNFTGWFKIF. CDR3 in DNA: TGTGCCACCTGGGATGGGGTAGAAGTCCCTAATTTTACTGGTTGGTTCAAGATATTT.

The sample holds one count of this clone. This same CDR3 is encoded by further DNA sequences in the sample. The chain uses TRGV9 and TRGJ1 or TRGJ2. Here the J gene was assigned by germline matching of the DNA, as TCRdb has none. V dropped 5 bases and J dropped 11; count of bases not matched to a gene: 9. This CDR3 is 11 amino acids long. In germline, CDR1 is GITISATS, CDR2 ISYDGTV (reference sequence). This CDR3 reads CALWGGREKLF. CDR3 sequence (DNA): TGTGCCTTGTGGGGTGGAAGGGAGAAACTCTTT.